The clone carrying this T cell receptor beta chain was seen many times. Its antigen remains unidentified. These data are taken from a study of breast tumors, draining lymph nodes, adjacent tissues. General study points: Compared with lymph nodes, tumors were less diverse; compared with nontumor tissue, more. The lymph node origin of tumor T cells was framed as consistent with a hypothesis, not demonstrated. Data fit most tumor T cells coming from lymph node, expanding in tumor. Luminal-like breast cancer showed significantly higher tumor–nontumor repertoire similarity than basal-like.

TCRdb recomputed calls from the multiplex PCR reads with MiXCR, one row per CDR3 protein. Altogether some 85,000 distinct CDR3 sequences are present, roughly 29% being singletons, with the ten largest covering around 8.1%. The CDR3 extends over 15 amino acids. CDR1 and CDR2 (germline): SGHTA, FQGNSA. V lost 6 bases, J lost 6 bases, and 17 bases lay in between. Breast cancer patients provided tissue from their axillary draining lymph nodes. Sequencing was done on a sample of axillary lymph node tissue. The receptor was isolated from a female donor with breast cancer. Some clones in this sample may be carry-over from other donors' samples. The chain carries TRBV7-2 and TRBJ2-2, with D maybe TRBD1 (6 bases). The DNA of the CDR3 is TGTGCCAGCAGATTAAGTACAGGGTGGTCCGGGGAGCTGTTTTTT. Encoded protein: CASRLSTGWSGELFF. The whole variable domain, filled in from reference TRBV7-2 and TRBJ2-2, reads GAGVSQSPSNKVTEKGKDVELRCDPISGHTALYWYRQSLGQGLEFLIYFQGNSAPDKSGLPSDRFSAERTGGSVSTLTIQRTQQEDSAVYLCASRLSTGWSGELFFGEGSRLTVL.